This T cell receptor beta chain was profiled in a study of blood T cell repertoires in COVID-19 (TCRdb year 2020). Concerning the study at large: The collaborator samples originated in the United States, Italy and Spain and spanned the acute and convalescent phases of COVID-19. The samples were drawn from two sources: the first 160 participants of the ongoing ImmuneRACE study, and some 1,300 subjects contributed by 6 global collaborators. The repertoires were made available in a free public database intended to serve as a resource for research on the immune response to SARS-CoV-2. Deeply sampled blood TCRbeta repertoires from subjects exposed to, actively infected with, or recovered from COVID-19 were included in the dataset. The material from the prospective study consisted of cDNA or gDNA derived from T cells, B-cell-depleted T cells, or PBMCs. HLA class I and class II types, where available, came from metadata supplied by the sample provider rather than from assay-based typing. The sample metadata nearly always contained a de-identified subject ID, COVID-19 status, age in years and sex. What the work shows at the level of the full study, not this receptor alone: Clinical and demographic metadata were provided uncurated, with the amount varying by source and participant.

Whole blood was collected in K2EDTA tubes by collaborating institutions according to the institutions' own protocols. For TCRbeta analysis, collaborators shipped samples in one of three forms: frozen whole blood, isolated PBMCs, or DNA extracted from either of those sample types. Taken from the germline V gene, the CDR1 and CDR2 loops are SGDLS and YYNGEE. Reading from cysteine to phenylalanine, the CDR3 counts 14 amino acids. Only the CDR3 portion is preserved as DNA: 42 bases, with reading frame beginning at the first base. V and J lose 0 bases and 4 bases, and a span of 11 bases separates them. The immunoSEQ Assay, a bias-controlled multiplex PCR, was used to amplify TCRbeta CDR3 regions from genomic DNA. On the authors' methods: The number of nucleated cells in each sample was estimated by amplification of reference gene primers within the assay. To quantify the absolute abundance of each unique TCRbeta CDR3 rearrangement, sequence reads were collapsed and filtered. Productive Simpson clonality was computed per sample as the square root of Simpson's diversity index over productive rearrangements. TCRdb obtained this table from immuneACCESS and retained in-frame rearrangements with V and J assigned. These tables miss some clones; where compared with another copy, unresolved V genes account for less than half of the shortfall, and the remainder is unexplained. Clonal size and the V and J genes are those of that table, whereas D and trimming came from the DNA. This sample holds more than 200,000 clones; around four fifths were observed only once. Of the sample, 4.2% falls within the top ten clones.

A word on this clone: This clone's antigen is unknown. No base quality values were provided; no much bigger clone lies one nucleotide off.

The sample was peripheral blood. The chain joins TRBV9 to TRBJ2-7; the D gene is perhaps TRBD1, from 6 matching bases. The TCR originated in a man aged 55 to 70 with acute or convalescent COVID-19. The bases read TGTGCCAGCAGCGTAGAGGTCAGGGGTTACGAGCAGTACTTC. Translated, this is CASSVEVRGYEQYF.